A single sample is the source of the 32 T cell receptor beta chains below, sequenced in a study of blood T cell repertoires in COVID-19. Some clones are missing from TCRdb's copy, which holds only in-frame ones; the method was immunoSEQ multiplex PCR. The data contain 250,000 to 350,000 clones, roughly 89% of them singletons. Sequenced input: PBMCs or T cells enriched from blood (not recorded which). The receptors come from a woman in her late teens or twenties with acute COVID-19.

The chain carries TRBV4-3 and TRBJ2-1; 12 nucleotides align to TRBD1. The trim removed 0 bases at V and 12 bases at J, leaving 3 bases unmatched. The CDR3 has 14 amino acids. Germline CDR1 LGHNA, CDR2 YSLEER. The CDR3 DNA reads TGCGCCAGCAGCCAAGATGGGACAGGGGGCACGCAGTTCTTC. It is translated as CASSQDGTGGTQFF.

V and J are TRBV15 and TRBJ2-1, with 9 bases that match TRBD2. CDR3 size: 15 residues. V lost 3 bases, J lost 4 bases, and 4 bases stayed unmatched. The germline V gene encodes CDR1 LNHNV and CDR2 YYDKDF (reference sequence). The CDR3 bases are TGTGCCACCAGCAGCGGTACTAGCGGGTACAATGAGCAGTTCTTC. This gives the protein CATSSGTSGYNEQFF. Combining the CDR3 with reference TRBV15 and TRBJ2-1 gives the whole variable domain DAMVIQNPRYQVTQFGKPVTLSCSQTLNHNVMYWYQQKSSQAPKLLFHYYDKDFNNEADTPDNFQSRRPNTSFCFLDIRSPGLGDTAMYLCATSSGTSGYNEQFFGPGTRLTVL.

The chain couples TRBV7-9 to TRBJ2-7, with 9 bases fitting TRBD1. Germline values: CDR1 SEHNR, CDR2 FQNEAQ (reference sequence). The CDR3 is 17 residues long. The V and J ends lost 4 bases and 0 bases, in that order; junction bases with no gene match: 10. The CDR3 loop is CASSSAGQGLSSYEQYF. In nucleotides, the CDR3 is TGTGCCAGCAGCTCCGCGGGACAGGGTTTAAGCTCCTACGAGCAGTACTTC.

The rearrangement uses TRBV29-1 and TRBJ1-2; D possibly corresponds to TRBD1 (5 bases). Germline V gene lookup returns CDR1 SQVTM and CDR2 ANQGSEA. V lost 2 bases to trimming and J lost 6 bases, with 13 bases between them. The CDR3 sequence is 13 residues long. CDR3 nucleotides: TGCAGCGTTGAACGACAGTTAAGCCATGGCTACACCTTC. Amino acid sequence: CSVERQLSHGYTF.

The rearrangement joins TRBV19 to TRBJ2-4; the match to TRBD2 covers 12 bases. Germline assignment: CDR1 LNHDA and CDR2 SQIVND (reference sequence). Trimming removed 5 bases from V and 9 bases from J; junction bases left unmatched: 14. The CDR3 is made up of 17 amino acids. For the CDR3, the DNA is TGTGCCAGTAGTTTGACTAGCGGGAGAATTGCCAAAGGCATTCAGTACTTC. Protein sequence: CASSLTSGRIAKGIQYF.

The CDR3 sequence is CASRAYPGQEMNTEAFF. In DNA form, the CDR3 reads TGTGCCAGCAGAGCCTACCCGGGACAGGAGATGAACACTGAAGCTTTCTTT. J is TRBJ1-1 and V is TRBV28, with TRBD1 matching over 8 bases. This CDR3 has 17 amino acids. Germline assignment: CDR1 MDHEN and CDR2 SYDVKM. The V and J ends lost 6 bases and 0 bases, in that order; junction bases with no gene match: 12.

The V and J genes are TRBV12-5 and TRBJ2-7; 7 positions agree with TRBD2. Germline CDR1 LGHNT, CDR2 FRNRAP. This CDR3 is 14 amino acids long. V was pared by 1 base and J by 1 base, with 1 base of the junction left unmatched. CDR3 amino acids: CASGLGGLSYEQYF. The CDR3 DNA reads as TGTGCTAGTGGTTTGGGGGGACTATCCTACGAGCAGTACTTC.

The V and J genes are TRBV27 and TRBJ2-7; D possibly corresponds to TRBD1 (5 bases). Trimming stripped 4 bases from V and 3 bases from J, with 13 bases between. This CDR3 has 14 amino acids. The germline V gene has CDR1 MNHEY and CDR2 SMNVEV (reference sequence). Written as DNA, the CDR3 is TGTGCCAGCAGTTACAGGCCATGGGGCTACGAGCAGTACTTC. Translation gives CASSYRPWGYEQYF.

The chain employs TRBV13 and TRBJ1-2; TRBD1 matches 7 bases. V dropped 6 bases and J dropped 3; count of bases not matched to a gene: 22. The CDR3 has 19 amino acids. CDR1 is PRHDT and CDR2 is FYEKMQ in the germline V gene (reference sequence). CDR3 in DNA: TGTGCCAGCAGAAAACTCTTAGGGCCGGGACAGCAACCCCACTATGGCTACACCTTC. This gives the protein CASRKLLGPGQQPHYGYTF.

V is TRBV7-6 and J is TRBJ2-1, with TRBD2 matching 12 bases. Losses at the gene ends were 5 bases for V and 2 bases for J; bases not matched to a gene: 10. The CDR3 extends over 18 amino acids. Germline values: CDR1 SGHVS, CDR2 FNYEAQ. Here the CDR3 reads CASSTKGASGRAYNEQFF. CDR3 sequence (DNA): TGTGCCAGCAGCACTAAAGGGGCTAGCGGGAGGGCCTACAATGAGCAGTTCTTC.

V gene TRBV7-2 combines with J gene TRBJ2-6, with D unclear. With 1 base removed from V and 1 base from J, the gap between germline ends came to 8 bases. The germline gives CDR1 SGHTA, CDR2 FQGNSA. There are 16 residues in the CDR3. The CDR3 loop is CASSLVAHSGANVLTF. CDR3 nucleotides: TGTGCCAGCAGCTTAGTGGCCCATTCTGGGGCCAACGTCCTGACTTTC.

The V and J genes are TRBV4-3 and TRBJ2-2; 12 bases are a match to TRBD2. This CDR3 contains 15 residues. V was clipped by 3 bases and J by 5 bases; unmatched bases: 1. Germline CDR1 and CDR2: LGHNA and YSLEER. CDR3 coding DNA: TGCGCCAGCAGCCACGGGACTAGCGGGACCGGGGAGCTGTTTTTT. This codes for CASSHGTSGTGELFF.

This chain uses TRBV28 with TRBJ1-1, with D uncertain. The length of the CDR3 is 11 residues. V lost 8 bases to trimming and J lost 2 bases, with 6 bases between them. Per germline, CDR1 MDHEN and CDR2 SYDVKM. The CDR3 DNA follows: TGTGCCAGCTTTCTTAACACTGAAGCTTTCTTT. Translated, it gives CASFLNTEAFF.

The chain combines TRBV12-3 or TRBV12-4 with TRBJ2-3; tentative D call: TRBD2 (6 bases). The CDR3 runs to 13 residues. V lost 3 bases and J lost 4, with 8 bases in between. In DNA, the CDR3 is TGTGCCAGCAGTTTTGGCGGGGCAGATACGCAGTATTTT. Protein sequence: CASSFGGADTQYF.

V is TRBV2 and J is TRBJ1-2; 7 bases agree with TRBD1. The J segment lost 4 bases and the V segment lost 7 bases, leaving 6 bases of the junction unmatched. CDR1 is SNHLY, CDR2 FYNNEI, per germline. This CDR3 has 13 amino acids. CDR3 sequence: CASIQQGPYGYTF. CDR3 DNA sequence: TGTGCCAGCATCCAACAGGGGCCCTATGGCTACACCTTC.

This clone was seen only once. V is TRBV5-1 and J is TRBJ1-1; TRBD1 agrees at 8 bases. The CDR3 spans 15 residues. From germline, CDR1 is SGHRS and CDR2 YFSETQ. V dropped 4 bases and J dropped 2; count of bases not matched to a gene: 7. The CDR3 sequence is CASSPWTGPNTEAFF. CDR3 nucleotides: TGCGCCAGCAGCCCCTGGACAGGGCCAAACACTGAAGCTTTCTTT.

The chain has TRBV30 and TRBJ2-1, with D maybe TRBD1 (5 bases). V lost 2 bases and J lost 0, with 14 bases in between. The CDR3 has 16 amino acids. From germline, CDR1 is GTSNPN and CDR2 SVGIG (reference sequence). CDR3 amino acids: CAWSFRQFLSYNEQFF. The CDR3 nucleotides are TGTGCCTGGAGTTTTCGACAGTTCCTCTCCTACAATGAGCAGTTCTTC.

This sequence joins TRBV7-6 and TRBJ1-2; 8 nucleotides align to TRBD1. The V segment lost 1 base and the J segment 5 bases; nucleotides outside the gene matches: 0. This CDR3 region has 13 residues. CDR1 SGHVS and CDR2 FNYEAQ come from the germline V gene. The CDR3 DNA reads TGTGCCAGCAGCTTAGGACAGGGGTATGGCTACACCTTC. It is translated as CASSLGQGYGYTF.

Here the CDR3 DNA reads TGTGCCAGCAGCTTAGTAACAGGGGCAGGCGCTGAAGCTTTCTTT. It yields the protein CASSLVTGAGAEAFF. The chain links TRBV7-9 to TRBJ1-1; 7 bases fit TRBD1. This CDR3 has 15 amino acids. V was pared by 1 base and J by 6 bases, with 8 bases of the junction left unmatched. The germline V gene encodes CDR1 SEHNR and CDR2 FQNEAQ (reference sequence).

This chain links TRBV7-2 with TRBJ2-3, with D tentatively TRBD2 (6 bases). Per germline, CDR1 SGHTA and CDR2 FQGNSA. The CDR3 extends over 18 amino acids. Deletions cut 3 bases from V and 0 bases from J, with 19 bases between. CDR3: CASSFRVAGGGSTDTQYF. The CDR3 bases are TGTGCCAGCAGCTTTCGCGTTGCGGGTGGAGGGAGCACAGATACGCAGTATTTT.

The rearrangement uses TRBV9 and TRBJ1-1; D call uncertain. Germline loops: CDR1 SGDLS, CDR2 YYNGEE. The V end lost 3 bases, the J end lost 5 bases, and 11 bases lay between the germline ends. This CDR3 has 13 residues. The CDR3 here is CASSGIGRTEAFF. The CDR3 DNA follows: TGTGCCAGCAGCGGAATTGGGAGGACTGAAGCTTTCTTT.

The rearrangement uses TRBV2 and TRBJ1-5, with D unclear. Germline V CDR1 and CDR2: SNHLY, FYNNEI. The CDR3 extends over 12 amino acids. V was shortened by 9 bases and J by 0 bases, with 6 bases between the two germline ends. The CDR3 DNA reads TGTGCCAGTTCTAATAGCAATCAGCCCCAGCATTTT. This sequence encodes CASSNSNQPQHF. Full variable domain (rest looked up from reference TRBV2 and TRBJ1-5): EPEVTQTPSHQVTQMGQEVILRCVPISNHLYFYWYRQILGQKVEFLVSFYNNEISEKSEIFDDQFSVERPDGSNFTLKIRSTKLEDSAMYFCASSNSNQPQHFGDGTRLSIL.

J is TRBJ2-3 and V is TRBV2; 9 positions agree with TRBD2. V shed 7 bases and J 2 bases; nucleotides not matched to a gene: 22. The CDR3 length is 20 residues. Germline lookup yields CDR1 SNHLY and CDR2 FYNNEI. The CDR3 sequence is CASIFGEGLAGSVATDTQYF. The CDR3 DNA is TGTGCCAGCATATTTGGGGAGGGACTAGCCGGGTCGGTCGCCACAGATACGCAGTATTTT.

This clone has a single count. The chain joins TRBV30 to TRBJ1-1; 7 bases fit TRBD1. Germline-derived CDR1 and CDR2 are GTSNPN and SVGIG (reference sequence). V lost 2 bases to trimming and J lost 4 bases; unmatched junction nucleotides: 10. The CDR3 contains 15 residues. The CDR3 loop reads CAWSSTGLGRTEAFF. CDR3 bases: TGTGCCTGGAGTTCGACAGGGCTGGGGCGCACTGAAGCTTTCTTT.

The CDR3 spells CASSRGGGQNQPQHF. CDR3 in DNA: TGTGCCAGTAGTAGGGGTGGGGGACAGAATCAGCCCCAGCATTTT. The chain combines TRBV19 with TRBJ1-5; 7 bases are a match to TRBD1. V was clipped by 4 bases and J by 4 bases; unmatched bases: 7. The CDR3 contains 15 residues. In germline, CDR1 is LNHDA, CDR2 SQIVND (reference sequence).

The rearrangement joins TRBV19 to TRBJ2-1; D is perhaps TRBD2 (6 bases). The V gene's germline CDR1 is LNHDA and CDR2 SQIVND (reference sequence). The CDR3 is 14 amino acids. V was trimmed by 7 bases and J by 6 bases, leaving 16 bases between them. The CDR3 region has the DNA TGTGCCAGTAAGTCGGGAGCGCGCCTCAATGAGCAGTTCTTC. Translating it yields CASKSGARLNEQFF.

Notes on this clone: At one of its ends the junction is not consistent with the germline gene, which may arise from a read error. The chain joins TRBV2 to TRBJ2-7; 8 bases line up with TRBD1. The CDR3 is made up of 13 amino acids. Germline assignment: CDR1 SNHLY and CDR2 FYNNEI. CDR3 region: CAGGPGGPEELNF. DNA of the CDR3: TGTGCCGGTGGTCCAGGGGGCCCAGAGGAGTTAAATTTC.

This chain uses TRBV18 with TRBJ1-1; 8 bases match TRBD1. The length of the CDR3 is 15 residues. Trimming removed 2 bases from V and 1 base from J; junction bases left unmatched: 3. In germline, CDR1 is KGHSH, CDR2 LQKENI. CDR3 loop: CASSPAGGRNTEAFF. The CDR3 nucleotides are TGTGCCAGCTCACCAGCAGGGGGCAGGAACACTGAAGCTTTCTTT.

The V gene is TRBV11-3, the J gene TRBJ2-3; D is perhaps TRBD1 (8 bases). V gave up 4 bases and J gave up 6 bases, with 14 bases separating them. The CDR3 is 14 residues long. Germline CDR1 reads SGHNT; CDR2 reads YENEEA. CDR3 protein: CASSSGQGGDTQYF. CDR3 in DNA: TGTGCCAGCAGCTCAGGACAGGGAGGGGATACGCAGTATTTT. The entire variable domain, with the rest obtained from reference TRBV11-3 and TRBJ2-3, is as follows: EAGVVQSPRYKIIEKKQPVAFWCNPISGHNTLYWYLQNLGQGPELLIRYENEEAVDDSQLPKDRFSAERLKGVDSTLKIQPAELGDSAVYLCASSSGQGGDTQYFGPGTRLTVL.

The V gene is TRBV11-3, the J gene TRBJ1-5; a weak D match, TRBD1 (6 bases). Per the germline V gene, CDR1 is SGHNT and CDR2 is YENEEA. The CDR3 consists of 17 residues. The V gene lost 0 bases and the J gene lost 7 bases, with 19 bases spanning the gap. CDR3 sequence (DNA): TGTGCCAGCAGCTTAGAGGGGGGGCAGGGTGGTATACAGCCCCAGCATTTT. Its protein is CASSLEGGQGGIQPQHF.

This clone was found once. The chain carries TRBV5-1 and TRBJ2-5; TRBD2 aligns across 14 bases. The CDR3 spans 19 residues. V lost 0 bases and J lost 2; bases outside the gene matches: 9. The germline CDR1 and CDR2 sequences are SGHRS and YFSETQ. The CDR3, as DNA: TGCGCCAGCAGCTTGGTCCCGGGACTAGCGGGAGTGTCGCAAGAGACCCAGTACTTC. Protein sequence: CASSLVPGLAGVSQETQYF. Complete variable domain (other parts from reference TRBV5-1 and TRBJ2-5): KAGVTQTPRYLIKTRGQQVTLSCSPISGHRSVSWYQQTPGQGLQFLFEYFSETQRNKGNFPGRFSGRQFSNSRSEMNVSTLELGDSALYLCASSLVPGLAGVSQETQYFGPGTRLLVL.

The rearrangement joins TRBV19 to TRBJ2-2; 8 bases map to TRBD1. CDR1 and CDR2 (germline): LNHDA, SQIVND (reference sequence). Trimming removed 7 bases from V and 1 base from J; junction bases left unmatched: 2. The CDR3 is 14 residues long. CDR3 nucleotides: TGTGCCAGTACCGACAGGGGGAACACCGGGGAGCTGTTTTTT. Amino acids: CASTDRGNTGELFF.